This entry lists 10 T cell receptor beta chains sequenced from one sample in a study of chemoradiotherapy in HPV16-positive cancers. Repertoires were generated with immunoSEQ multiplex PCR, while TCRdb's copy carries only in-frame clones and drops some. Altogether approximately 920 clones are present, over 75% being singletons, with the ten largest covering about 3%. This material consisted of tumor tissue, taken from a patient who underwent chemoradiotherapy. The origin of the receptors is a human donor with HPV-associated anogenital cancer.

V gene TRBV9 combines with J gene TRBJ1-1, with D tentatively TRBD1 (6 bases). Germline loops: CDR1 SGDLS, CDR2 YYNGEE. The CDR3 consists of 14 residues. Trimming removed 4 bases at V and 1 base at J, with 11 bases between. This chain's CDR3 is CASSSLTGNTEAFF. The CDR3 nucleotides are TGTGCCAGCAGCTCCCTGACAGGGAACACTGAAGCTTTCTTT.

V and J are TRBV9 and TRBJ2-2, with TRBD1 matching 8 bases. Germline CDR1 SGDLS, CDR2 YYNGEE. Unmatched junction bases numbered 9, after V lost 4 bases and J lost 4 bases. The CDR3 length is 16 residues. The CDR3, as DNA: TGTGCCAGCAGCCCCCCAAGAACAGGGGGCACCGGGGAGCTGTTTTTT. Translation gives CASSPPRTGGTGELFF. Full variable domain (rest looked up from reference TRBV9 and TRBJ2-2): DSGVTQTPKHLITATGQRVTLRCSPRSGDLSVYWYQQSLDQGLQFLIQYYNGEERAKGNILERFSAQQFPDLHSELNLSSLELGDSALYFCASSPPRTGGTGELFFGEGSRLTVL.

This clone has a single count. The genes are TRBV7-2 and TRBJ2-7; the match to TRBD2 covers 9 bases. With 4 bases clipped from V and 3 bases from J, the junction kept 13 bases outside the gene matches. The CDR3 length is 17 residues. Germline loops: CDR1 SGHTA, CDR2 FQGNSA. CDR3 sequence (DNA): TGTGCCAGCAGCTCCAAACCCCCCCCTAGCGGGAACTACGAGCAGTACTTC. It encodes CASSSKPPPSGNYEQYF.

The chain couples TRBV6-1 to TRBJ1-5; TRBD1 might be the D (5 bases). V was pared by 0 bases and J by 2 bases, with 11 bases between. The CDR3 loop spans 16 amino acids. CDR1 and CDR2 (germline): MNHNS, SASEGT. CDR3 in amino acids: CASSEAGGVGNQPQHF. In DNA, the CDR3 is TGTGCCAGCAGTGAAGCGGGAGGGGTGGGCAATCAGCCCCAGCATTTT.

V usage is TRBV7-3 and J usage is TRBJ2-1, with a possible D match to TRBD2 (5 bases). Trimming left V 2 bases short and J 6 bases short, with 11 bases between. The germline V gene has CDR1 SGHTA and CDR2 FQGTGA. The CDR3 consists of 14 residues. As DNA, the CDR3 is TGTGCCAGCAGCTTAGCGGAGGCTGGCAATGAGCAGTTCTTC. As protein: CASSLAEAGNEQFF.

V gene TRBV4-3 combines with J gene TRBJ1-6, with D possibly TRBD1 on 5 matching bases. Looked up from germline, CDR1 is LGHNA and CDR2 is YSLEER. This CDR3 region has 18 residues. Between the trimmed V and J ends, which lost 0 bases and 0 bases, there was a span of 12 bases. The CDR3 is CASSQDLGVFSYNSPLHF. CDR3 coding DNA: TGCGCCAGCAGCCAAGATCTGGGGGTTTTCTCCTATAATTCACCCCTCCACTTT.

This clone has only a few counts. The chain carries TRBV18 and TRBJ2-5; the D gene is possibly TRBD1 (5 bases). This CDR3 is built from 14 residues. Germline CDR1 reads KGHSH; CDR2 reads LQKENI. The V end was cut by 6 bases, the J end by 7 bases, with 18 bases between. Here the CDR3 DNA reads TGTGCCAGCTCCCCTGACAGCAATCACGGGACCCAGTACTTC. This translates into CASSPDSNHGTQYF.

The chain combines TRBV7-9 with TRBJ1-4; 9 nucleotides align to TRBD1. Per the germline V gene, CDR1 is SEHNR and CDR2 is FQNEAQ (reference sequence). After removal of 4 bases from V and 6 bases from J, the junction contained 6 bases not matched to a gene. This CDR3 is built from 15 residues. The CDR3 here is CASSWGDRVDEKLFF. The CDR3 coding sequence is TGTGCCAGCAGCTGGGGGGACAGGGTCGATGAAAAACTGTTTTTT.

This chain uses TRBV9 with TRBJ1-3, with D perhaps TRBD1 (6 bases). The germline V gene has CDR1 SGDLS and CDR2 YYNGEE. CDR3 length: 16 residues. V gave up 0 bases and J gave up 0 bases, with 10 bases separating them. Written as DNA, the CDR3 is TGTGCCAGCAGCGTAGAAGGGGGTTTCTCTGGAAACACCATATATTTT. Residues: CASSVEGGFSGNTIYF.

The chain uses TRBV4-2 and TRBJ2-7; D is undetermined. Per the germline V gene, CDR1 is LGHNA and CDR2 is YNFKEQ. V gave up 1 base and J gave up 3 bases, with 7 bases separating them. This CDR3 is built from 13 residues. CDR3 nucleotides: TGTGCCAGCAGCCAAGTGGGCCTCTACGAGCAGTACTTC. This gives the protein CASSQVGLYEQYF.